What follows are 24 T cell receptor beta chains derived from one specimen sequenced in a study of molecular identifiers for immune sequencing clone quantification. TCRdb reprocessed the PCR reads via MiXCR and lists one record per CDR3 protein. The data contain over 600,000 distinct CDR3 sequences, 15% to 20% of them seen just once; the ten biggest clones take up approximately 0.9%. The sample consisted of naive CD8+ T cells from blood, with Jurkat cell RNA spiked in. Subset meaning: FACS-sorted CD8+CD4-CCR7+CD45RA+ naive T cells. Receptors were obtained from a human donor in good health. Some libraries in this study had Jurkat cell RNA spiked in.

The sample holds many counts of this clonotype. It is unclear where the CDR3 begins or ends on the DNA, so no DNA is shown, and the CDR3 is as TCRdb lists it. The chain links TRBV21-1 to TRBJ2-3; the table's D call, TRBD2, has no DNA check behind it. TRBV21-1 is annotated as a pseudogene. Both ends counted, the CDR3 spans 17 residues. Here the CDR3 reads CASSKVASGSSTDTQYF.

This clonotype was seen many times. The chain uses TRBV4-3 and TRBJ1-2, with 8 bases fitting TRBD1. V lost 0 bases, J lost 5 bases, and 17 bases stayed unmatched. The CDR3 has 19 amino acids. The germline V gene has CDR1 LGHNA and CDR2 YSLEER. CDR3 coding DNA: TGCGCCAGCAGCCAAGACCTCCCCGGACAGGGCCTTCTTAAATATGGCTACACCTTC. Translated: CASSQDLPGQGLLKYGYTF.

This clonotype was found many times. V is TRBV7-8 and J is TRBJ1-1; no reliable D call. The CDR3 has 16 residues. The germline gives CDR1 SGHVS, CDR2 FQNEAQ. V lost 1 base to trimming and J lost 1 base, with 13 bases between them. CDR3 amino acids: CASSLDWAGSNTEAFF. The CDR3 coding sequence is TGTGCCAGCAGCTTAGATTGGGCGGGCTCGAACACTGAAGCTTTCTTT.

This clonotype has a count of ten or more. This chain uses TRBV20-1 with TRBJ1-1; the D is unclear. Germline V gives CDR1 DFQATT, CDR2 SNEGSKA (reference sequence). The CDR3 loop spans 14 amino acids. The ends were cut back, 5 bases at V and 1 base at J, with 14 bases in the middle. CDR3 sequence reads: CSAGGRQTNTEAFF. The CDR3 DNA reads TGCAGTGCTGGCGGGAGGCAAACGAACACTGAAGCTTTCTTT.

This chain connects TRBV27 to TRBJ1-2, with D possibly matching TRBD1 (6 bases). The CDR3 spans 14 residues. CDR1 MNHEY and CDR2 SMNVEV come from the germline V gene (reference sequence). Trimming cost V 4 bases and J 1 base, with 10 bases left between them. The CDR3 reads CASSYSGDNYGYTF. The CDR3 bases are TGTGCCAGCAGTTATTCAGGGGATAACTATGGCTACACCTTC.

This chain links TRBV3-1 with TRBJ2-1, with TRBD2 matching 7 bases. The CDR3 spans 18 residues. Germline CDR1 reads LGHDT; CDR2 reads YNNKEL (reference sequence). The ends lost 0 bases at V and 0 bases at J; junction bases unmatched: 8. CDR3 residues: CASSQESLAESSYNEQFF. The DNA of the CDR3 is TGTGCCAGCAGCCAAGAGAGTCTAGCGGAGAGCTCCTACAATGAGCAGTTCTTC.

This chain links TRBV7-9 with TRBJ2-3, with TRBD2 matching over 8 bases. The CDR3 is 15 amino acids. Germline CDR1 SEHNR, CDR2 FQNEAQ (reference sequence). The junction had 5 bases not matched to a gene; V was cut back by 1 base and J by 5 bases. The CDR3 here is CASSLGPRGGDTQYF. The CDR3 coding sequence is TGTGCCAGCAGCTTAGGCCCACGGGGGGGAGATACGCAGTATTTT.

This clonotype was seen at least ten times. The V and J genes are TRBV5-1 and TRBJ2-7; 10 positions agree with TRBD1. The CDR3 extends over 18 amino acids. J gave up 4 bases and V 0 bases, and 13 bases lay outside the gene matches. Germline loops: CDR1 SGHRS, CDR2 YFSETQ. This chain's CDR3 is CASSLGPRVPGQGYEQYF. CDR3 DNA sequence: TGCGCCAGCAGCTTGGGCCCCCGCGTACCGGGACAGGGGTACGAGCAGTACTTC.

This clonotype appeared a few times. The chain has TRBV19 and TRBJ2-3; 7 bases are shared with TRBD2. This CDR3 comprises 13 residues. CDR1 and CDR2 (germline): LNHDA, SQIVND (reference sequence). The V gene end was trimmed by 1 base and the J gene end by 6 bases; junction bases not matched to a gene: 1. CDR3 bases: TGTGCCAGTAGTATAGTACTAGCGGATACGCAGTATTTT. Translating gives CASSIVLADTQYF.

This rearrangement joins TRBV12-3 or TRBV12-4 to TRBJ1-5; 7 bases line up with TRBD1. The CDR3 has 16 residues. Losses at the gene ends were 6 bases for V and 3 bases for J; bases not matched to a gene: 11. Written as DNA, the CDR3 is TGTGCCAGCAGCCGCGGGACAGTTCGAATCAATCAGCCCCAGCATTTT. Its protein product is CASSRGTVRINQPQHF.

This clonotype was seen ten or more times. V is TRBV5-1 and J is TRBJ2-7; tentatively, D is TRBD1 or TRBD2 (5 bases each). Trimming removed 5 bases at V and 0 bases at J, with 12 bases between. The V gene's germline CDR1 is SGHRS and CDR2 YFSETQ. CDR3 length: 14 amino acids. The DNA of the CDR3 is TGCGCCAGCAGAAAAGGGGACGGCTCCTACGAGCAGTACTTC. Protein: CASRKGDGSYEQYF. The entire variable domain, with the rest obtained from reference TRBV5-1 and TRBJ2-7, is as follows: KAGVTQTPRYLIKTRGQQVTLSCSPISGHRSVSWYQQTPGQGLQFLFEYFSETQRNKGNFPGRFSGRQFSNSRSEMNVSTLELGDSALYLCASRKGDGSYEQYFGPGTRLTVT.

In its sample, this clonotype was seen many times. The chain recombines TRBV20-1 with TRBJ1-5; D gene ambiguous. Germline CDR1 DFQATT, CDR2 SNEGSKA (reference sequence). The CDR3 is 12 residues long. V lost 1 base, J lost 3 bases, and 4 bases lay in between. Here the CDR3 DNA reads TGCAGTGCTAGAGCCATCAATCAGCCCCAGCATTTT. Amino acid sequence: CSARAINQPQHF.

This clonotype was counted ten times or more. The chain joins TRBV5-6 to TRBJ2-7; 8 bases are a match to TRBD2. Germline CDR1 reads SGHDT; CDR2 reads YYEEEE. The CDR3 spans 13 residues. J was trimmed by 6 bases and V by 7 bases; bases with no gene match: 9. The CDR3 DNA follows: TGTGCCAGCTCTGAGGCCCTAGCGGGCGAGCAGTACTTC. Translated: CASSEALAGEQYF.

There are many counts of this clonotype. The CDR3 loop reads CASSRDRGTGELFF. The DNA of the CDR3 is TGTGCCAGCAGCCGGGACAGGGGCACCGGGGAGCTGTTTTTT. This chain connects TRBV5-4 to TRBJ2-2, with 10 positions matching TRBD1. The J segment lost 4 bases and the V segment lost 4 bases, leaving 1 base of the junction unmatched. The CDR3 consists of 14 residues. Germline loops: CDR1 SGHNT, CDR2 YYREEE (reference sequence).

The V and J genes are TRBV12-3 or TRBV12-4 and TRBJ2-5; D ambiguous. V was cut by 4 bases and J by 4 bases, with 10 bases left in between. CDR3 length equals 13 residues. The DNA for the CDR3 is TGTGCCAGCAGTTGGGCCTATCGAGAGACCCAGTACTTC. This translates into CASSWAYRETQYF.

The chain couples TRBV13 to TRBJ2-5; 7 bases are shared with TRBD1. The CDR3 loop spans 19 amino acids. Losses at the gene ends were 5 bases for V and 7 bases for J; bases not matched to a gene: 25. Germline CDR1 and CDR2: PRHDT and FYEKMQ (reference sequence). CDR3: CASSGPKNRDRGPERTQYF. The CDR3 DNA is TGTGCCAGCAGCGGACCAAAAAACCGGGACAGAGGACCTGAAAGGACCCAGTACTTC.

The chain joins TRBV29-1 to TRBJ2-1; 7 nucleotides match TRBD2. CDR1 and CDR2 from the germline V gene are SQVTM and ANQGSEA. The CDR3 is 14 residues long. V shed 6 bases and J 7 bases; nucleotides not matched to a gene: 12. The CDR3 reads CSVTLPERGNEQFF. In DNA form, the CDR3 reads TGCAGCGTGACCCTTCCCGAGCGGGGTAATGAGCAGTTCTTC.

This clonotype was counted many times. The chain joins TRBV5-4 to TRBJ2-5; D tentatively fits TRBD1 or TRBD2 (6 bases each). The germline gives CDR1 SGHNT, CDR2 YYREEE (reference sequence). Trimming shortened V by 3 bases and J by 4 bases, and 16 bases separated the two germline ends. This CDR3 comprises 15 residues. CDR3 protein: CASSWGAPFPETQYF. CDR3 nucleotide sequence: TGTGCCAGCAGCTGGGGGGCCCCTTTCCCAGAGACCCAGTACTTC. The full variable domain, completed using reference TRBV5-4 and TRBJ2-5, is ETGVTQSPTHLIKTRGQQVTLRCSSQSGHNTVSWYQQALGQGPQFIFQYYREEENGRGNFPPRFSGLQFPNYSSELNVNALELDDSALYLCASSWGAPFPETQYFGPGTRLLVL.

For this clonotype: One end of the junction fails to match germline, which may point to a read error. V and J are TRBV20-1 and TRBJ1-5; no definite D call. The CDR3 has 15 amino acids. Germline values: CDR1 DFQATT, CDR2 SNEGSKA (reference sequence). CDR3 residues: CSARDDTPWDQPQRF. The CDR3 DNA is TGCAGTGCTAGGGACGACACCCCCTGGGATCAGCCCCAGCGTTTT.

This clonotype was picked up many times. The chain links TRBV6-5 to TRBJ2-7, with 9 positions matching TRBD2. J was trimmed by 4 bases and V by 5 bases; bases with no gene match: 6. The CDR3 consists of 14 residues. Germline assignment: CDR1 MNHEY and CDR2 SVGAGI. The CDR3 protein is CASSQFTSGYEQYF. The CDR3 DNA reads TGTGCCAGCAGTCAATTTACTAGCGGGTACGAGCAGTACTTC.

This clonotype was seen at least ten times. V is TRBV15 and J is TRBJ1-1; D gene uncertain. Between the trimmed V and J ends, which lost 5 bases and 0 bases, there was a span of 10 bases. This CDR3 has 14 amino acids. Germline CDR1 and CDR2: LNHNV and YYDKDF (reference sequence). CDR3 sequence: CATSSLALNTEAFF. For the CDR3, the DNA is TGTGCCACCAGCTCTTTAGCACTGAACACTGAAGCTTTCTTT.

This clonotype occurred many times. This chain connects TRBV20-1 to TRBJ2-7; 7 bases are a match to TRBD2. Germline CDR1 and CDR2: DFQATT and SNEGSKA (reference sequence). With 2 bases clipped from V and 3 bases from J, the junction kept 7 bases outside the gene matches. This CDR3 spans 14 amino acids. The CDR3 sequence: CSARSGAGVYEQYF. CDR3 nucleotide sequence: TGCAGTGCTAGAAGTGGGGCGGGGGTCTACGAGCAGTACTTC.

The chain couples TRBV5-1 to TRBJ2-2; 10 nucleotides line up with TRBD1. The CDR3 spans 16 residues. CDR1 SGHRS and CDR2 YFSETQ come from the germline V gene. With V trimmed by 0 bases and J by 2 bases, 1 base remained unmatched. CDR3 loop: CASSLGQGANTGELFF. CDR3 DNA sequence: TGCGCCAGCAGCTTGGGACAGGGGGCAAACACCGGGGAGCTGTTTTTT.

This clonotype was observed a single time. A much larger clone differs from this one at a single base, so this may be a read error. The chain carries TRBV6-5 and TRBJ1-4; no definite D call. Germline-derived CDR1 and CDR2 are MNHEY and SVGAGI. The CDR3 covers 12 residues. CDR3 bases: TGTGCCAGCAGTACTAGAGATGAAAAACTGCTTTTT. Amino acids: CASSTRDEKLLF.